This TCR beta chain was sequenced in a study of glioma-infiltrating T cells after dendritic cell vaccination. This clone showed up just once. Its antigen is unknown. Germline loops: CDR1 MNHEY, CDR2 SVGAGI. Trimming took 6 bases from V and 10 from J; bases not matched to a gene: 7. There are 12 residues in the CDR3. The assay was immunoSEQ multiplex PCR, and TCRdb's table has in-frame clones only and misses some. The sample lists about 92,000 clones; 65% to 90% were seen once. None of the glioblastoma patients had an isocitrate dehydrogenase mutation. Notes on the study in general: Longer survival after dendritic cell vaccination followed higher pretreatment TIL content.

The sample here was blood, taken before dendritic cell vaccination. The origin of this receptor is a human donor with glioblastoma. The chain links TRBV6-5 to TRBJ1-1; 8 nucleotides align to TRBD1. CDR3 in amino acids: CASSLGQGLAFF. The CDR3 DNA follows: TGTGCCAGCAGCCTTGGACAGGGCCTAGCTTTCTTT.